The present entry profiles one TCR beta chain with its context. Libraries were prepared by immunoSEQ multiplex PCR; TCRdb keeps only in-frame clonotypes and omits some of them. The sample contains 90,000 to 140,000 clones, approximately 80% of which appear only once. This record comes from a study of blood T cell repertoires in COVID-19. The CDR3 runs 13 residues. Trimming left V 4 bases short and J 0 bases short, with 7 bases between. Germline V gene data show CDR1 as SGHRS and CDR2 as YFSETQ. The rearrangement links TRBV5-1 to TRBJ2-5; D gene unclear. Sequencing was done on a sample of peripheral blood. The TCR originated in a man older than 75 with acute or convalescent COVID-19. CDR3 coding DNA: TGCGCCAGCAGCACAAATTACCAAGAGACCCAGTACTTC. Protein: CASSTNYQETQYF. Combining the CDR3 with reference TRBV5-1 and TRBJ2-5 gives the whole variable domain KAGVTQTPRYLIKTRGQQVTLSCSPISGHRSVSWYQQTPGQGLQFLFEYFSETQRNKGNFPGRFSGRQFSNSRSEMNVSTLELGDSALYLCASSTNYQETQYFGPGTRLLVL.